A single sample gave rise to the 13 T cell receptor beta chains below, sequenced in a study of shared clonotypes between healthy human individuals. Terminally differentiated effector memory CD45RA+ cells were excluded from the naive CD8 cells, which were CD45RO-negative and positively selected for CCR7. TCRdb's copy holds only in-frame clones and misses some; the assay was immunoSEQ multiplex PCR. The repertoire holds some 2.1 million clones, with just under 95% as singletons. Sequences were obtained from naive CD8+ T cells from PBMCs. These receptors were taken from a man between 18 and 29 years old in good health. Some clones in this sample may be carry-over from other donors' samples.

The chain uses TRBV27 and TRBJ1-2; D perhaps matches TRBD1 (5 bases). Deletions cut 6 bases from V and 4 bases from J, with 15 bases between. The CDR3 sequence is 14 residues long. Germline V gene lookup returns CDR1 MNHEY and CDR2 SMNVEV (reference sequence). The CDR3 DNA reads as TGTGCCAGCAGCCCGAACGGGGGAACCTATGGCTACACCTTC. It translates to CASSPNGGTYGYTF.

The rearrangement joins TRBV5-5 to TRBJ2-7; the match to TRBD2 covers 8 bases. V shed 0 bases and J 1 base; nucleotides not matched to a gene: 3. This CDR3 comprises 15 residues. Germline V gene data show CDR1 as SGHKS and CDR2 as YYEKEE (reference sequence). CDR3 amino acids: CASSLERGLSYEQYF. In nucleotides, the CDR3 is TGTGCCAGCAGCTTGGAGCGGGGGTTATCCTACGAGCAGTACTTC.

CDR3 amino acids: CASGGGEQGNEQFF. The CDR3, as DNA: TGTGCCAGCGGGGGAGGAGAGCAGGGCAATGAGCAGTTCTTC. This sequence joins TRBV11-2 and TRBJ2-1; D may be TRBD2 (6 bases). CDR3 length: 14 residues. V shed 8 bases and J shed 6 bases, with 17 bases lying between them. Germline V CDR1 and CDR2: SGHAT, FQNNGV.

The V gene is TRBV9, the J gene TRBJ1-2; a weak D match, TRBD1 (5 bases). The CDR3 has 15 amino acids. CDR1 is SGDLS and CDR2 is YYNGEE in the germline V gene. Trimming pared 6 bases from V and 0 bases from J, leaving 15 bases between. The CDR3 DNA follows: TGTGCCAGCAACGAAGGGACCACAGCTAACTATGGCTACACCTTC. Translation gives CASNEGTTANYGYTF.

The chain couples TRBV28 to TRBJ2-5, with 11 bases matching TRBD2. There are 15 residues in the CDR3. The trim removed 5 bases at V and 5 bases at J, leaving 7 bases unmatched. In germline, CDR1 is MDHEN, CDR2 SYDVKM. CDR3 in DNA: TGTGCCAGCAGTCTACTAGCGGGGGACTTCGAGACCCAGTACTTC. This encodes CASSLLAGDFETQYF.

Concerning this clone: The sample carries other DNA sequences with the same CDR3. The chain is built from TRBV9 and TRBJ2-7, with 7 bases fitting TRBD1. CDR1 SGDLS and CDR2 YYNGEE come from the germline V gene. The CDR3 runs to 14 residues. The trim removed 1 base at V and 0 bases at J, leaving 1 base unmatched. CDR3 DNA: TGTGCCAGCAGCGTATCAGGGGGCTCCTACGAGCAGTACTTC. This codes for CASSVSGGSYEQYF.

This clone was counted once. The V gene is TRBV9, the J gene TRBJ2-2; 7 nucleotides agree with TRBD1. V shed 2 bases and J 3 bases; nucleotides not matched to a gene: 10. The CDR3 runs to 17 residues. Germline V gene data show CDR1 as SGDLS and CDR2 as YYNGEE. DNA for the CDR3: TGTGCCAGCAGCGTGCAATTACAGGGGACGGACACCGGGGAGCTGTTTTTT. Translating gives CASSVQLQGTDTGELFF.

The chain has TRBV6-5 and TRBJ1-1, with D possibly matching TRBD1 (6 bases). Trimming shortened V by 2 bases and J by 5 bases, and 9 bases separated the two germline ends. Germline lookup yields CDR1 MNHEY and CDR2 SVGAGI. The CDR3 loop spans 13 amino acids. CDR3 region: CASSYRGTTEAFF. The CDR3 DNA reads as TGTGCCAGCAGTTACAGGGGGACGACTGAAGCTTTCTTT.

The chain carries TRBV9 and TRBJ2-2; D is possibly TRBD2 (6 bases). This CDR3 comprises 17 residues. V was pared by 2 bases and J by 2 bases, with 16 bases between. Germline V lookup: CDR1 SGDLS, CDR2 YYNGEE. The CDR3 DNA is TGTGCCAGCAGCGTCGCCAGAAGCGGGCAAAACACCGGGGAGCTGTTTTTT. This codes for CASSVARSGQNTGELFF.

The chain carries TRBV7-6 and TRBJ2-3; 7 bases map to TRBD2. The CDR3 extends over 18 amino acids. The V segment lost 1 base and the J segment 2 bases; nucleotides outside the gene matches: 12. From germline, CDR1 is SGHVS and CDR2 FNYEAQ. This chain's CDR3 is CASSLGPGGRGPTDTQYF. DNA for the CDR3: TGTGCCAGCAGCTTAGGACCTGGCGGGAGAGGTCCCACAGATACGCAGTATTTT.

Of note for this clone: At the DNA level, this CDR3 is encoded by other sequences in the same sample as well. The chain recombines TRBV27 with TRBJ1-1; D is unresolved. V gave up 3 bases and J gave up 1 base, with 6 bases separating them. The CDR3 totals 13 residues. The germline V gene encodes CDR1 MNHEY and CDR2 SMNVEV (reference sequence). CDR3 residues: CASSLSRNTEAFF. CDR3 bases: TGTGCCAGCAGTTTGTCCAGGAACACTGAAGCTTTCTTT.

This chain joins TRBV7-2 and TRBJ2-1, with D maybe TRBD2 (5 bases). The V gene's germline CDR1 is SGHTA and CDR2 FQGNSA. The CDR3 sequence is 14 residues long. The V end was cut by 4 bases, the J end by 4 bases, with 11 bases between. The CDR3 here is CASSSAGEYNEQFF. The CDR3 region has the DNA TGTGCCAGCAGCTCGGCCGGGGAATACAATGAGCAGTTCTTC.

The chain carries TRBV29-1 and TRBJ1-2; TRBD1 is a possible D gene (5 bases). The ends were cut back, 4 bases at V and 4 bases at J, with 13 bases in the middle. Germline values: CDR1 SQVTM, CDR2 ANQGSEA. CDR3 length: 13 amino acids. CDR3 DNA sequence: TGCAGCGTTGTTGGAGGGGCGAGCTATGGCTACACCTTC. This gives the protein CSVVGGASYGYTF.